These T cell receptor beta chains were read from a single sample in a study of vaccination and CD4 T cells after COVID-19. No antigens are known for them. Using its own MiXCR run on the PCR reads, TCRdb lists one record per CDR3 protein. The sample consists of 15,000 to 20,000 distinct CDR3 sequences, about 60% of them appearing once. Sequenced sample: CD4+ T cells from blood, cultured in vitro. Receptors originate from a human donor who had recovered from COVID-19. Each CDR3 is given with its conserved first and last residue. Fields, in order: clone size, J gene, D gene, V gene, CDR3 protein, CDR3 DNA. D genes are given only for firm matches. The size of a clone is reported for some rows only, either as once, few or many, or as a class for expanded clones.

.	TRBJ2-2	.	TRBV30	CAWSVGRSGELFF	TGTGCCTGGAGTGTAGGGAGGTCCGGGGAGCTGTTTTTT
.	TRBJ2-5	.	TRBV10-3	CAIRADETQYF	TGTGCCATCAGGGCGGATGAGACCCAGTACTTC
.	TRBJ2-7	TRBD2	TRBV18	CASSPKRGGSYEQYF	TGTGCCAGCTCACCGAAGCGGGGCGGGAGCTACGAGCAGTACTTC
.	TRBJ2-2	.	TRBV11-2	CASSSLSDTGELFF	TGTGCCAGCAGCTCCCTGTCGGACACCGGGGAGCTGTTTTTT
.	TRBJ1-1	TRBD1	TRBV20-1	CSAWDSLSSEAFF	TGCAGTGCCTGGGACAGTCTTAGCTCTGAAGCTTTCTTT
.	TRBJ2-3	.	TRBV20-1	CSARMAGPDTQYF	TGCAGTGCTAGGATGGCAGGGCCAGATACGCAGTATTTT
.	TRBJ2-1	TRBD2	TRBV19	CASSMALAGQQFF	TGTGCCAGTAGTATGGCTCTAGCGGGTCAGCAGTTCTTC
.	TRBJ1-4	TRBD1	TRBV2	CASTGQGATNEKLFF	TGTGCCAGCACCGGACAGGGGGCGACTAATGAAAAACTGTTTTTT
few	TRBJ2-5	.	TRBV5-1	CASSLGGVGTPSQETQYF	TGCGCCAGCAGCTTGGGTGGTGTGGGGACACCATCACAAGAGACCCAGTACTTC
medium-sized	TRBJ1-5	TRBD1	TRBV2	CASSGQGIEVQPQHF	TGTGCCAGCAGTGGACAGGGGATAGAGGTTCAGCCCCAGCATTTT